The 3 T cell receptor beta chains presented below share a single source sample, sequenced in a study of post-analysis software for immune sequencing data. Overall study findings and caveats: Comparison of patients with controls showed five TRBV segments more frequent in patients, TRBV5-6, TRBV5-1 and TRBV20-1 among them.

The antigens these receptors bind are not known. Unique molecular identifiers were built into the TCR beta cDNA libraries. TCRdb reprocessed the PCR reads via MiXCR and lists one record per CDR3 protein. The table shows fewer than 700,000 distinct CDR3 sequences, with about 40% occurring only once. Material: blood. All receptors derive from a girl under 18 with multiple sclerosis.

The CDR3 DNA sequence: TGCAGTGCCCAGTGGTACACAGATACGCAGTATTTT. Translating it yields CSAQWYTDTQYF. The rearrangement uses TRBV20-1 and TRBJ2-3; D gene uncertain. The CDR3 contains 12 residues. The V gene's germline CDR1 is DFQATT and CDR2 SNEGSKA (reference sequence). V shed 6 bases and J shed 2 bases, with 9 bases lying between them.

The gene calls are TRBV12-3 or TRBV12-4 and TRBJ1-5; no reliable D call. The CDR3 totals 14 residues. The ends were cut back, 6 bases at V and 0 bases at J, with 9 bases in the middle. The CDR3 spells CASRAPYSNQPQHF. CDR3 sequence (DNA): TGTGCCAGCAGGGCCCCGTATAGCAATCAGCCCCAGCATTTT.

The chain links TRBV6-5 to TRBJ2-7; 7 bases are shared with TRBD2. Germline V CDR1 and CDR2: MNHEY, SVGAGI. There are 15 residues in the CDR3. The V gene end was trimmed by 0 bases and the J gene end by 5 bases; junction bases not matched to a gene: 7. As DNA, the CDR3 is TGTGCCAGCAGTTACTCTGGGGAGGGAACCAACGAGCAGTACTTC. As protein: CASSYSGEGTNEQYF.